This T cell receptor (beta chain) was recovered during a study of cytomegalovirus exposure and HLA in healthy donors. This CDR3 has 15 residues. Germline CDR1 reads MNHNS; CDR2 reads SASEGT. V dropped 6 bases and J dropped 8; count of bases not matched to a gene: 15. With 60 Vbeta and 13 Jbeta primers, the PCR was carried out. Repertoires were generated with immunoSEQ multiplex PCR, while TCRdb's copy carries only in-frame clones and drops some. Of some 90,000 clones listed, 60% to 80% were seen once; the top ten hold 4.5% to 7%. The V gene is TRBV6-1, the J gene TRBJ1-2; 7 positions agree with TRBD1. The receptor's source is a female donor in good health and CMV-seronegative. The sample comprised PBMCs. CDR3 nucleotide sequence: TGTGCCAGCAGCGATTGGAACAGGGGTATTAGGGGCTACACCTTC. It yields the protein CASSDWNRGIRGYTF.